The source of this T cell receptor beta chain is a study of blood T cell repertoires in COVID-19. Assay: immunoSEQ multiplex PCR; the TCRdb copy retains only in-frame clones and omits some. The table includes approximately 110,000 clones, 80% to 85% detected once. With V trimmed by 5 bases and J by 8 bases, 5 bases remained unmatched. The CDR3 sequence is 14 residues long. The V gene's germline CDR1 is MNHEY and CDR2 SVGEGT. The chain joins TRBV6-2 or TRBV6-3 to TRBJ2-1; TRBD2 matches at 11 bases. The receptor was derived from an elderly woman with acute or convalescent COVID-19. Material for sequencing was peripheral blood. In DNA, the CDR3 is TGTGCCAGCAGTCTGACTAGCGGGATCGATGAGCAGTTCTTC. Translation gives CASSLTSGIDEQFF.